This T cell receptor beta chain was observed in a study of cytomegalovirus exposure and HLA in healthy donors. PCR amplification relied on 60 Vbeta primers (plus 13 Jbeta primers). Libraries were prepared by immunoSEQ multiplex PCR; TCRdb keeps only in-frame clonotypes and omits some of them. The sample records about 200,000 clones, 82% being singletons. Study-wide results and limits: In a later analysis, HLA-associated TCR beta chains were more clonally expanded than equally common others. The later analysis indicated that the majority of CMV-associated TCR beta chains appeared HLA-restricted. For presence/absence analyses, sequencing depth was assumed to be roughly uniform across donors. Cytomegalovirus-associated TCR beta chains were listed, numbering some 150.

With regard to this clone: Its antigen remains unknown.

Input material: PBMCs. This TCR was sampled from a boy aged 2 to 10 in good health and CMV-seronegative.

This chain's CDR3 is CASGLETYTGRGELFF. The CDR3 DNA reads as TGTGCTAGTGGTTTGGAAACATATACAGGTCGCGGGGAGCTGTTTTTT. The gene calls are TRBV12-5 and TRBJ2-2, with TRBD1 as a possible D gene (5 bases). The germline V gene encodes CDR1 LGHNT and CDR2 FRNRAP. This CDR3 comprises 16 residues. Trimming shortened V by 1 base and J by 7 bases, and 16 bases separated the two germline ends.